The 2 T cell receptor beta chains listed next were all sequenced from one sample in a study of blood T cell repertoires in COVID-19. The data were produced by immunoSEQ multiplex PCR, yet TCRdb's version contains in-frame clones alone and is incomplete. Found here are roughly 140,000 clones, about nine tenths of them singletons; the top ten hold approximately 4.1%. Sequences were obtained from peripheral blood. The receptors originated from a woman in her sixties with active or convalescent COVID-19.

This chain joins TRBV5-1 and TRBJ1-1; 8 positions match TRBD1. The CDR3 spans 16 residues. The germline gives CDR1 SGHRS, CDR2 YFSETQ. Trimming at V came to 4 bases and at J to 1 base, leaving 9 bases not matched to a gene. Written as DNA, the CDR3 is TGCGCCAGCAGCGTGGGACAGGTTAACAAGAACACTGAAGCTTTCTTT. Translation gives CASSVGQVNKNTEAFF.

The rearrangement links TRBV4-3 to TRBJ1-5; D unclear. In germline, CDR1 is LGHNA, CDR2 YSLEER. The CDR3 is made up of 14 amino acids. V gave up 0 bases and J gave up 4 bases, with 7 bases separating them. Here the CDR3 DNA reads TGCGCCAGCAGCCAAGACGGAGTAAATCAGCCCCAGCATTTT. Translated: CASSQDGVNQPQHF.